This T cell receptor (beta chain) was obtained from a study of beta chain features in type 1 diabetes. Turning to the study itself: Examination spanned 100 million to 130 million sorted cells from all samples. Study results and caveats: A closer apparent resemblance between naive, central memory and Treg TCRB repertoires was seen in patients than in healthy donors.

In germline, CDR1 is MGHDK, CDR2 SYGVNS. The CDR3 runs 14 residues. The V gene end was trimmed by 3 bases and the J gene end by 6 bases; junction bases not matched to a gene: 7. The sequenced template was cDNA made from the entire isolated RNA. About 3.57 million reads per sample were averaged for naive, central memory and regulatory samples. Here immunoSEQ multiplex PCR was the method, and the copy in TCRdb shows in-frame clones only, minus some. Among hundreds of thousands of clones listed, around 12% were seen once. For this clone: What it recognizes is unknown.

Material for sequencing was naive CD4+ T cells from blood. The chain links TRBV25-1 to TRBJ1-2, with 7 bases lining up with TRBD1. This sequence originates from a young man in good health. CDR3 in amino acids: CASSDPGGTDGYTF. CDR3 DNA: TGTGCCAGCAGTGACCCAGGGGGAACGGATGGCTACACCTTC.